This T cell receptor (beta chain) was captured in a study of spatial heterogeneity in lung cancer. The CDR3 covers 15 residues. With 3 bases clipped from V and 6 bases from J, the junction kept 7 bases outside the gene matches. Germline values: CDR1 SGHRS, CDR2 YFSETQ. Ten or more counts support this clonotype. Its target is unknown. TCRdb re-derived calls from the 5' RACE reads in MiXCR, one entry per CDR3 protein. The sample includes some 21,000 distinct CDR3 sequences, roughly 4.2% of them seen just once. Study observations and caveats: Relative to follow-up, resection was when ubiquitous expanded tumor TCRs appeared more in blood.

Time point given: sample taken at primary tumor resection. The donors were about 72 patients with non-small cell lung cancer that was early-stage and untreated. No cells were sorted before sequencing. The whole RNA sequenced was extracted from tumor, nontumor lung or frozen PBMC. The TCR was taken from a male donor with early-stage non-small cell lung cancer. The sequences come from PBMCs, collected at surgery. The chain employs TRBV5-1 and TRBJ2-3; the match to TRBD2 covers 10 bases. CDR3: CASSYSGGQWDTQYF. In DNA form, the CDR3 reads TGCGCCAGCAGCTATAGCGGGGGGCAGTGGGATACGCAGTATTTT.